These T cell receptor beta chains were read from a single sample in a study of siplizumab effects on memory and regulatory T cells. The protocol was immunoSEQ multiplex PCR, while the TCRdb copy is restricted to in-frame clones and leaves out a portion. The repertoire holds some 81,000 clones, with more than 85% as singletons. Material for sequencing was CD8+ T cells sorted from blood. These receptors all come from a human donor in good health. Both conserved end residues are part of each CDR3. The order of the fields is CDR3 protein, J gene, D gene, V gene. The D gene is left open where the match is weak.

CDR3aa: CASSLSSLTIRGSYNEQFF; j_gene: TRBJ2-1; d_gene: NA; v_gene: TRBV11-2
CDR3aa: CASSLGYSDSNQPQHF; j_gene: TRBJ1-5; d_gene: NA; v_gene: TRBV7-9
CDR3aa: CASSLAPRGPEGTGELFF; j_gene: TRBJ2-2; d_gene: NA; v_gene: TRBV7-7
CDR3aa: CASSLVSGTLTGELFF; j_gene: TRBJ2-2; d_gene: TRBD2; v_gene: TRBV28
CDR3aa: CASSHGRDTGELFF; j_gene: TRBJ2-2; d_gene: TRBD2; v_gene: TRBV4-1
CDR3aa: CASSPGQYEQYF; j_gene: TRBJ2-7; d_gene: NA; v_gene: TRBV19
CDR3aa: CASAPNSGSPYEQYF; j_gene: TRBJ2-7; d_gene: TRBD2; v_gene: TRBV9
CDR3aa: CSAFRGHEQYF; j_gene: TRBJ2-7; d_gene: NA; v_gene: TRBV29-1
CDR3aa: CASSLSPLAGGWEQYF; j_gene: TRBJ2-7; d_gene: TRBD2; v_gene: TRBV5-6
CDR3aa: CASSQGRGKLFF; j_gene: TRBJ1-4; d_gene: NA; v_gene: TRBV16
CDR3aa: CASSEVAGVDEQYF; j_gene: TRBJ2-7; d_gene: TRBD2; v_gene: TRBV2
CDR3aa: CASSDRASLMDTQYF; j_gene: TRBJ2-3; d_gene: NA; v_gene: TRBV9
CDR3aa: CASVLGRTVNTEAFF; j_gene: TRBJ1-1; d_gene: NA; v_gene: TRBV7-3
CDR3aa: CASSLSRAPYEQYF; j_gene: TRBJ2-7; d_gene: NA; v_gene: TRBV13
CDR3aa: CASSGGQGQNIQYF; j_gene: TRBJ2-4; d_gene: TRBD1; v_gene: TRBV9
CDR3aa: CATRAGTSGAYEQYF; j_gene: TRBJ2-7; d_gene: TRBD2; v_gene: TRBV15
CDR3aa: CASSQMGSLYPDTQYF; j_gene: TRBJ2-3; d_gene: NA; v_gene: TRBV27
CDR3aa: CASSLVPGPSYEQYF; j_gene: TRBJ2-7; d_gene: NA; v_gene: TRBV11-2